The T cell receptor (beta chain) described here comes from a study of blood T cell repertoires in COVID-19. Overall study context: The samples span acute and convalescent COVID-19 from the United States, Italy and Spain. The analysed material was cDNA or gDNA that came from T cells, B-cell-depleted T cells, or PBMCs.

Generated by immunoSEQ multiplex PCR, the TCRdb table keeps only in-frame clones and is missing some. Of about 250,000 clones listed, roughly nine tenths are singletons. The CDR3 covers 15 residues. The V gene end was trimmed by 5 bases and the J gene end by 8 bases; junction bases not matched to a gene: 9. The germline V gene has CDR1 SEHNR and CDR2 FQNEAQ (reference sequence). The chain uses TRBV7-9 and TRBJ2-1; 10 bases line up with TRBD1. The clonotype comes from a young man with active or convalescent COVID-19. The sequencing sample was made of peripheral blood. CDR3 coding DNA: TGTGCCAGCAGCAAGGGACAGGGGCAAGGCGATGAGCAGTTCTTC. Amino acids: CASSKGQGQGDEQFF.